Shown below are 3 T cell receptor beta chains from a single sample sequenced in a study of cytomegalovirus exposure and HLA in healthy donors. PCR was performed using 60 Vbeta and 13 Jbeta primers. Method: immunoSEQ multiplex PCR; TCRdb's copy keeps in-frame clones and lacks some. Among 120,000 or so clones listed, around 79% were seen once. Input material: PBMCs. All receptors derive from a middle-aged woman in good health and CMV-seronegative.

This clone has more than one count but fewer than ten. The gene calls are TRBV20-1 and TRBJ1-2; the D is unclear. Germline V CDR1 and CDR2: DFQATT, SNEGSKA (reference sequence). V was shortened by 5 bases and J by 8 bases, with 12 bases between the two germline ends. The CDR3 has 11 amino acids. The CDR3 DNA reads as TGCAGTGCTCCTAGGGCGGGGGGCTACACCTTC. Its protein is CSAPRAGGYTF.

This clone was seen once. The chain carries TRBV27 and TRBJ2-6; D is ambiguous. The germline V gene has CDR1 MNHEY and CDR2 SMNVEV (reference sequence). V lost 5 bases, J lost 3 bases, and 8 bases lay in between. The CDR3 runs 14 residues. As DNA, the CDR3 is TGTGCCAGCAGTCTCCTCCGTGGGGCCAACGTCCTGACTTTC. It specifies CASSLLRGANVLTF.

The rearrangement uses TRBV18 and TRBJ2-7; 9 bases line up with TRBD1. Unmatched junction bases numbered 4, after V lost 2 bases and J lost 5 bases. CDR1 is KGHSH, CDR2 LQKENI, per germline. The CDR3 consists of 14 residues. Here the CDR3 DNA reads TGTGCCAGCTCACCAAGGACAGGGGTGGACGAGCAGTACTTC. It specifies CASSPRTGVDEQYF.